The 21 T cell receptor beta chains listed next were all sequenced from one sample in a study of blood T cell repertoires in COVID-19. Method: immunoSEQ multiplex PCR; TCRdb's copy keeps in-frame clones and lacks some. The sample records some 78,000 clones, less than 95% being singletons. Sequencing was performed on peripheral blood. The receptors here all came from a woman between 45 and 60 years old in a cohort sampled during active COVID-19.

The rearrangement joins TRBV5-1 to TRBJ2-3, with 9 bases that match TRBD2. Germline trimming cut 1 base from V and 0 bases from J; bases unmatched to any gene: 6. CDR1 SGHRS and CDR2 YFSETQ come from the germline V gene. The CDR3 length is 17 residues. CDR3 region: CASSLSSSGVSTDTQYF. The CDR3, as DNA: TGCGCCAGCAGCTTGTCCTCTAGCGGGGTTAGCACAGATACGCAGTATTTT.

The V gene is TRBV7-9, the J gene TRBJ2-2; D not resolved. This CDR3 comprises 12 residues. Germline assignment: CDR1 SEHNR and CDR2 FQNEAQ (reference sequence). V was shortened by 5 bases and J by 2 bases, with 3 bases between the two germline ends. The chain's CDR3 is CASSLNTGELFF. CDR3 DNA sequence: TGTGCCAGCAGCCTTAACACCGGGGAGCTGTTTTTT.

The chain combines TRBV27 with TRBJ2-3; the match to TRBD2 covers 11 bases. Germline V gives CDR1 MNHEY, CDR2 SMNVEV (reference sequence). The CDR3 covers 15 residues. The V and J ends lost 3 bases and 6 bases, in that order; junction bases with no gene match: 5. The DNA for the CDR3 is TGTGCCAGCAGTTTCGCGACTAGCGGGACTGATACGCAGTATTTT. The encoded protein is CASSFATSGTDTQYF.

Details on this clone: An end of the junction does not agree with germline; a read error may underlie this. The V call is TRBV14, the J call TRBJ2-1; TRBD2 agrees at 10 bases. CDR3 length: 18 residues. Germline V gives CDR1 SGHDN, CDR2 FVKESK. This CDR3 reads CASSQERLAGVGHNEQFF. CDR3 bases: TGTGCCAGCAGCCAAGAACGGCTAGCGGGAGTGGGTCACAATGAGCAATTCTTC. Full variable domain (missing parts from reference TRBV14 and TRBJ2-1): EAGVTQFPSHSVIEKGQTVTLRCDPISGHDNLYWYRRVMGKEIKFLLHFVKESKQDESGMPNNRFLAERTGGTYSTLKVQPAELEDSGVYFCASSQERLAGVGHNEQFFGPGTRLTVL.

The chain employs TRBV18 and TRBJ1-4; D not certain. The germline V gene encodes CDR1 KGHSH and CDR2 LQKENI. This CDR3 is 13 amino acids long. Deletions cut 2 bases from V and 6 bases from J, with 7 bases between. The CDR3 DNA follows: TGTGCCAGCTCACCAGCGAACGATGAAAAACTGTTTTTT. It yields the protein CASSPANDEKLFF.

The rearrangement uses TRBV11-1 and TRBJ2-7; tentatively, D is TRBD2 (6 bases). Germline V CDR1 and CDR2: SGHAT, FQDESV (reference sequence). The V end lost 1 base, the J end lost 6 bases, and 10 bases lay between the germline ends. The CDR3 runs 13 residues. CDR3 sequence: CASSLEEGLEQYF. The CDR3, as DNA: TGTGCCAGCAGCTTAGAGGAGGGGCTCGAGCAGTACTTC.

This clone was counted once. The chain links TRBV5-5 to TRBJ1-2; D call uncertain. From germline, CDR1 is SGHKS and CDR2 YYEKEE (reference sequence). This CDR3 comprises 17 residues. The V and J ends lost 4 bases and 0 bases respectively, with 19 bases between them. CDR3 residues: CASSQEGDLLANYGYTF. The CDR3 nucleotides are TGTGCCAGCAGCCAAGAGGGAGATCTTCTAGCTAACTATGGCTACACCTTC.

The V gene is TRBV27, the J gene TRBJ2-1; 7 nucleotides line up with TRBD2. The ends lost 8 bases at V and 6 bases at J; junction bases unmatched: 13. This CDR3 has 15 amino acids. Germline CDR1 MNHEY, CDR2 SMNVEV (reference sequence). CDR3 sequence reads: CASGIGLGPRNEQFF. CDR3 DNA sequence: TGTGCCAGCGGGATTGGACTAGGGCCTCGCAATGAGCAGTTCTTC.

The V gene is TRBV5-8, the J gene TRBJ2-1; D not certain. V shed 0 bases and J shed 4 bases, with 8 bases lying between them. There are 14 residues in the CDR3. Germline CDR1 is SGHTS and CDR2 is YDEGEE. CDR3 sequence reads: CASSLAGAYNEQFF. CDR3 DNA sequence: TGTGCCAGCAGCTTGGCAGGCGCATACAATGAGCAGTTCTTC.

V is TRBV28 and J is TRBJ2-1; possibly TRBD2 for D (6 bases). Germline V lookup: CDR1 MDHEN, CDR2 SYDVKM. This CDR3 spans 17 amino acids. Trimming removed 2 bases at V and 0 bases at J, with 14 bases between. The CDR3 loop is CASSLPPGSRSYNEQFF. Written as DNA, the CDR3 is TGTGCCAGCAGTTTACCCCCCGGGAGCCGCTCCTACAATGAGCAGTTCTTC. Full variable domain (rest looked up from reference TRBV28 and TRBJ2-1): DVKVTQSSRYLVKRTGEKVFLECVQDMDHENMFWYRQDPGLGLRLIYFSYDVKMKEKGDIPEGYSVSREKKERFSLILESASTNQTSMYLCASSLPPGSRSYNEQFFGPGTRLTVL.

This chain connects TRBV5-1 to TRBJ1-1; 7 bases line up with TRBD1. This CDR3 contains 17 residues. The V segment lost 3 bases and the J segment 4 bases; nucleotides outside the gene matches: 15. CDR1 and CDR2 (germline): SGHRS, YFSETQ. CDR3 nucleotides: TGCGCCAGCAGCTCCCGACAGGGAGGCTCTTTGAGCACTGAAGCTTTCTTT. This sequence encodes CASSSRQGGSLSTEAFF.

The CDR3 protein is CAISEWDRVSDQPQHF. CDR3 coding DNA: TGTGCCATCAGTGAGTGGGACAGGGTTTCGGATCAGCCCCAGCATTTT. This rearrangement joins TRBV10-3 to TRBJ1-5; 9 positions match TRBD1. V gave up 1 base and J gave up 5 bases; unmatched junction bases: 6. The CDR3 covers 16 residues. Germline V gene data show CDR1 as ENHRY and CDR2 as SYGVKD.

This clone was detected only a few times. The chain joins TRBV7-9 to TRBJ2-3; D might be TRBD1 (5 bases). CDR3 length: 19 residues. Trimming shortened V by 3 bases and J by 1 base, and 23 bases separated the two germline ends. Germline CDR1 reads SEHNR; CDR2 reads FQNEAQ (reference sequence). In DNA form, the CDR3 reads TGTGCCAGCAGCTTTAAAGGGGATGGGATTCTACTACGCACAGATACGCAGTATTTT. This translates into CASSFKGDGILLRTDTQYF.

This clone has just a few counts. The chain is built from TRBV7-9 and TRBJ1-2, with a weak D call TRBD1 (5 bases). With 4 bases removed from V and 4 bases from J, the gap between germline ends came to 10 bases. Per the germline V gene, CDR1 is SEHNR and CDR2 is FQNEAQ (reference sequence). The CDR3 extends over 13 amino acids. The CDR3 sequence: CASSSSGSYGYTF. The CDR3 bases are TGTGCCAGCAGCTCCTCAGGGTCCTATGGCTACACCTTC.

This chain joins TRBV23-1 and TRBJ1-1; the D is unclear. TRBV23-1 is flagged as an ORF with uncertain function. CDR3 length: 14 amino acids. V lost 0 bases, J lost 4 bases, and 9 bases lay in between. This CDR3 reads CASSQSWSITEAFF. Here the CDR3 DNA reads TGCGCCAGCAGTCAATCGTGGAGTATCACTGAAGCTTTCTTT.

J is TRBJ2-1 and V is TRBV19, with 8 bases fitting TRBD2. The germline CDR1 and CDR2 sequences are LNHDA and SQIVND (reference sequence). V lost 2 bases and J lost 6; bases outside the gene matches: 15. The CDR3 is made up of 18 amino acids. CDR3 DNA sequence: TGTGCCAGTAGTATAATCGGAAGCGGGGGACCCCGAACCAATGAGCAGTTCTTC. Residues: CASSIIGSGGPRTNEQFF.

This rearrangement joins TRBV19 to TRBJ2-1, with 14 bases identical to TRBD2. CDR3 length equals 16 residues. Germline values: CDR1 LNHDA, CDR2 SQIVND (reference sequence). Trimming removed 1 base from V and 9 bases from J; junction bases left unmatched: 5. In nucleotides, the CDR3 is TGTGCCAGTAGTATAGGGACTAGCGGGAGGCTAAGTGAGCAGTTCTTC. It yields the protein CASSIGTSGRLSEQFF. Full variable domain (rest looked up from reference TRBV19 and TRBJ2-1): DGGITQSPKYLFRKEGQNVTLSCEQNLNHDAMYWYRQDPGQGLRLIYYSQIVNDFQKGDIAEGYSVSREKKESFPLTVTSAQKNPTAFYLCASSIGTSGRLSEQFFGPGTRLTVL.

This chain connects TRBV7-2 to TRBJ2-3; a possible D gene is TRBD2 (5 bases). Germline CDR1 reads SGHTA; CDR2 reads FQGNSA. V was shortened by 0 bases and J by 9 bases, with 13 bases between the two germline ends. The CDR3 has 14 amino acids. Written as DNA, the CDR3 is TGTGCCAGCAGCTTAGCCCTAGGAGAGGGAACGCAGTATTTT. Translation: CASSLALGEGTQYF. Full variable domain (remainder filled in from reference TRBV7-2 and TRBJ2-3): GAGVSQSPSNKVTEKGKDVELRCDPISGHTALYWYRQSLGQGLEFLIYFQGNSAPDKSGLPSDRFSAERTGGSVSTLTIQRTQQEDSAVYLCASSLALGEGTQYFGPGTRLTVL.

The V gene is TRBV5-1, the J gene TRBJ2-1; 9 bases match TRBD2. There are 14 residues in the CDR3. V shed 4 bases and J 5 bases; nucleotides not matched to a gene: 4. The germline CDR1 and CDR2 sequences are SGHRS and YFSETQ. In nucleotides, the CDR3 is TGCGCCAGCAGCCTTAGCGGGAGCCACAATGAGCAGTTCTTC. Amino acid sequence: CASSLSGSHNEQFF.

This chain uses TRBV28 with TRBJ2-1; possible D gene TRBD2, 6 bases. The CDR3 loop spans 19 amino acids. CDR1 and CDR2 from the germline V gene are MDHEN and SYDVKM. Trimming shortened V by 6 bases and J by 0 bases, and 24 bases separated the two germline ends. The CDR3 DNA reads TGTGCCAGCAGCCCTCCTCCGGGGCGGGAAGGGAGCTCCTACAATGAGCAGTTCTTC. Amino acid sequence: CASSPPPGREGSSYNEQFF.

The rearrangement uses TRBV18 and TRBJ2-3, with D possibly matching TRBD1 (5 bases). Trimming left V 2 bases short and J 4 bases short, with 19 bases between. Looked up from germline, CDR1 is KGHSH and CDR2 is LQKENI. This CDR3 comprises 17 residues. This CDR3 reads CASSPGAAVGWADTQYF. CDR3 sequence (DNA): TGTGCCAGCTCACCAGGGGCCGCCGTAGGGTGGGCAGATACGCAGTATTTT.